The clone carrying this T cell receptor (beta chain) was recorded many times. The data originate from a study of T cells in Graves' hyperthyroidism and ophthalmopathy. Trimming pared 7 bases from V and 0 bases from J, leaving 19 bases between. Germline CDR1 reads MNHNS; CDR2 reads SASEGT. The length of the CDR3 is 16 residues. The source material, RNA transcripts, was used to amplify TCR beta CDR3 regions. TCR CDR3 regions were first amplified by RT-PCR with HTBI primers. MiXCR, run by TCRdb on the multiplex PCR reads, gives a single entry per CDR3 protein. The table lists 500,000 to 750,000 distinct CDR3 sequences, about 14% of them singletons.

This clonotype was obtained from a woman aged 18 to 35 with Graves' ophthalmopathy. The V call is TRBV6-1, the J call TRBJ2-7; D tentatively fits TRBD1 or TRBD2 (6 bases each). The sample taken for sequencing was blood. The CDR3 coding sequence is TGTGCCAGCACCGCCGGGGGCCCTCGCCTCTCCTACGAGCAGTACTTC. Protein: CASTAGGPRLSYEQYF.